This is a list of T cell receptor beta chains from one sample in a study of T-cell memory formation after mild COVID-19. One entry per CDR3 protein, called by TCRdb with MiXCR from the 5' RACE reads. The sample has 550,000 to 650,000 distinct CDR3 sequences; around 16% are singletons. Sequenced material: PBMCs or a T cell subset sorted from them (not recorded which). These receptors came from an adult woman who had mild COVID-19 (a few samples of this study predate the infection). Cell type and time point are not known. The CDR3 runs from the conserved cysteine through the conserved F or W. D genes are given only for firm matches.

CDR3 protein	D gene	V gene	J gene
CASSVPRHNYGYTF	.	TRBV6-2/TRBV6-3	TRBJ1-2
CASTRPGGSTDTQYF	.	TRBV6-1	TRBJ2-3
CASSPPRPTTPYEQYF	.	TRBV7-9	TRBJ2-7
CASSRSRDRKETQYF	TRBD1	TRBV7-6	TRBJ2-5
CASSLISMGETQYF	.	TRBV5-1	TRBJ2-5
CASRWQGGTDTQYF	.	TRBV5-1	TRBJ2-3
CASSPPGGFYNEQFF	.	TRBV7-9	TRBJ2-1
CATSTGGRNTGELFF	.	TRBV15	TRBJ2-2
CSAISGAGLYNSPLHF	.	TRBV20-1	TRBJ1-6
CASSQGIEYAYGYTF	.	TRBV3-1	TRBJ1-2
CAIGPGKASTDTQYF	.	TRBV10-3	TRBJ2-3